This TCR beta chain was found in a study of blood T cell repertoires in COVID-19. Across the whole study: Sites in the United States, Italy and Spain provided acute and convalescent COVID-19 samples.

This clone was counted only a few times. This CDR3 has 14 residues. V lost 5 bases and J lost 4; bases outside the gene matches: 7. Germline CDR1 is KGHSH and CDR2 is LQKENI. Sequencing was performed with immunoSEQ multiplex PCR; in TCRdb, only in-frame clones are kept and a portion is missing. The table has about 80,000 clones, approximately 85% seen once. The chain carries TRBV18 and TRBJ2-7, with TRBD1 matching 8 bases. The sequenced sample consisted of peripheral blood. This receptor was identified in a man in his 70s with acute or convalescent COVID-19. This CDR3 is CASSLTGAEYEQYF. Written as DNA, the CDR3 is TGTGCCAGCTCATTGACAGGGGCTGAATACGAGCAGTACTTC. The full variable domain, rest sourced from reference TRBV18 and TRBJ2-7, is NAGVMQNPRHLVRRRGQEARLRCSPMKGHSHVYWYRQLPEEGLKFMVYLQKENIIDESGMPKERFSAEFPKEGPSILRIQQVVRGDSAAYFCASSLTGAEYEQYFGPGTRLTVT.